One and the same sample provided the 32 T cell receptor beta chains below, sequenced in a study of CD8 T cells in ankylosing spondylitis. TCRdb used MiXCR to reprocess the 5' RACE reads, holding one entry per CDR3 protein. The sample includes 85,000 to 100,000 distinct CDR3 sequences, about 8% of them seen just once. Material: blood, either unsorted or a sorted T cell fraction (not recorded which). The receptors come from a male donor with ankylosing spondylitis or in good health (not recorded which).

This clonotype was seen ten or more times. CDR3 bases: TGTGCCAGCAGTTACGGACAGGGAACACAGCCCCAGCATTTT. Its translation: CASSYGQGTQPQHF. The rearrangement uses TRBV6-2 or TRBV6-3 and TRBJ1-5; 8 nucleotides agree with TRBD1. Germline V gives CDR1 MNHEY, CDR2 SVGEGT. V was pared by 2 bases and J by 7 bases, with 4 bases of the junction left unmatched. The CDR3 runs to 14 residues.

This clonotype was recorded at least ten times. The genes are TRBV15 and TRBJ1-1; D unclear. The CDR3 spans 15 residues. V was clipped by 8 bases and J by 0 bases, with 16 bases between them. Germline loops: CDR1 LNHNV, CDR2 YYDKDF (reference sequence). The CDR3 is CATARRGSLNTEAFF. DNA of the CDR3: TGTGCCACCGCCCGGCGAGGCTCCTTGAACACTGAAGCTTTCTTT.

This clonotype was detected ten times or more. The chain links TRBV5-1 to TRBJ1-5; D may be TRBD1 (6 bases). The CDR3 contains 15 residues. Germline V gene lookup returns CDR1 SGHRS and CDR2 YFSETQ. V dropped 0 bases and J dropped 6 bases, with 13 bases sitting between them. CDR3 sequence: CASSLDGGRGQPQHF. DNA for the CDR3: TGCGCCAGCAGCTTGGACGGGGGGCGCGGTCAGCCCCAGCATTTT.

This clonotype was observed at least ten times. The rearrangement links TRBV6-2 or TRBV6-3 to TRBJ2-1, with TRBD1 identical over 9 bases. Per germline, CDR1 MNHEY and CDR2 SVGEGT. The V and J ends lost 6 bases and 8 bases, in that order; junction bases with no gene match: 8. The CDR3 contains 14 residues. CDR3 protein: CASSLRTGVDEQFF. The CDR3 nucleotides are TGTGCCAGCAGCCTAAGGACAGGGGTCGATGAGCAGTTCTTC.

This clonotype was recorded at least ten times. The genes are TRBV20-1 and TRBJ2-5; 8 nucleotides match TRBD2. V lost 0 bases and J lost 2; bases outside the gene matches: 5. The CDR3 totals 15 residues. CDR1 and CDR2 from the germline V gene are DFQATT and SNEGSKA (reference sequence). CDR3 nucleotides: TGCAGTGCTAGAGATGGAATAGCGGGACAAGAGACCCAGTACTTC. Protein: CSARDGIAGQETQYF.

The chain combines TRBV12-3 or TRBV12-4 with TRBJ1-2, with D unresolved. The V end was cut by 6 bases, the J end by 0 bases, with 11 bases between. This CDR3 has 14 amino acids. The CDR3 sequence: CASSDGLPNYGYTF. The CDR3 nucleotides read TGTGCCAGCAGCGACGGACTTCCTAACTATGGCTACACCTTC.

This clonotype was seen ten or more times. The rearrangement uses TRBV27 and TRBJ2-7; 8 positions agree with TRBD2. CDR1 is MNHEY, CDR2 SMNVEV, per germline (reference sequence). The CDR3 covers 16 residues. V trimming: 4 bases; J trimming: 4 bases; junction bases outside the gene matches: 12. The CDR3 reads CASSSSRVAGRYEQYF. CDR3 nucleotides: TGTGCCAGCAGTTCTTCCCGGGTAGCGGGAAGATACGAGCAGTACTTC.

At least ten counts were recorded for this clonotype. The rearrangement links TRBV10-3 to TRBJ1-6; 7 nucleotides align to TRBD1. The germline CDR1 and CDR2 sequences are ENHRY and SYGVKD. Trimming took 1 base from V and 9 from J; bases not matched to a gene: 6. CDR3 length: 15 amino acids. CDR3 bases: TGTGCCATCAGTGAGTGGGGTCAGGGGGGTTCACCCCTCCACTTT. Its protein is CAISEWGQGGSPLHF.

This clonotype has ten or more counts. The CDR3, as DNA: TGCGCCAGCAGGCCGGGTGAGGGTCGGGCTTTCTTT. Translated: CASRPGEGRAFF. The chain uses TRBV5-1 and TRBJ1-1, with D unresolved. CDR1 is SGHRS and CDR2 is YFSETQ in the germline V gene. The CDR3 is 12 residues long. V lost 5 bases and J 11 bases, leaving 16 bases between the germline ends.

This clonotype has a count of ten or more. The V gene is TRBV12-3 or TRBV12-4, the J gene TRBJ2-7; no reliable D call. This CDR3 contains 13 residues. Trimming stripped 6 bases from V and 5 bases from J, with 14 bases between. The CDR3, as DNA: TGTGCCAGCAGCCCATCCCTAGTCAACGAGCAGTACTTC. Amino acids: CASSPSLVNEQYF.

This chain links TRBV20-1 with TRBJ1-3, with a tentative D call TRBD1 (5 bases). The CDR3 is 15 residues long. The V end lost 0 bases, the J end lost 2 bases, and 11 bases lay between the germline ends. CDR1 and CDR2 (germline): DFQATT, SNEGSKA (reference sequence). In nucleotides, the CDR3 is TGCAGTGCTAGAGAATACCAGGGAACTGGAAACACCATATATTTT. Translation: CSAREYQGTGNTIYF.

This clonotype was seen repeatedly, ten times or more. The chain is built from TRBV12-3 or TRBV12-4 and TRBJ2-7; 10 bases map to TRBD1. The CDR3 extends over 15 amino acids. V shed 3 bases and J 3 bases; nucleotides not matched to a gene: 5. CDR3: CASSLLGQGGYEQYF. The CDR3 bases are TGTGCCAGCAGTTTGCTAGGACAGGGGGGCTACGAGCAGTACTTC.

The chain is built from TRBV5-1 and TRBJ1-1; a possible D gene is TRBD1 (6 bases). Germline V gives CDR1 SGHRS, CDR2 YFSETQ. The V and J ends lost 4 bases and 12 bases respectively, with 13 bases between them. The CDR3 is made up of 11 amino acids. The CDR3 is CASSGPQGTFF. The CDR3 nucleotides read TGCGCCAGCAGCGGACCACAGGGAACTTTCTTT. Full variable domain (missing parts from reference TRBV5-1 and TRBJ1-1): KAGVTQTPRYLIKTRGQQVTLSCSPISGHRSVSWYQQTPGQGLQFLFEYFSETQRNKGNFPGRFSGRQFSNSRSEMNVSTLELGDSALYLCASSGPQGTFFGQGTRLTVV.

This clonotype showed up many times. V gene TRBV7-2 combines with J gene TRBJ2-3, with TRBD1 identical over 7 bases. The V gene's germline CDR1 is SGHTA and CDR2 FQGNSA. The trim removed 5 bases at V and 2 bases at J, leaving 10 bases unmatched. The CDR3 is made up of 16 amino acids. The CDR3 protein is CASSTNRGFPTDTQYF. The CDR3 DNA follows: TGTGCCAGCAGCACCAACAGGGGATTCCCCACAGATACGCAGTATTTT.

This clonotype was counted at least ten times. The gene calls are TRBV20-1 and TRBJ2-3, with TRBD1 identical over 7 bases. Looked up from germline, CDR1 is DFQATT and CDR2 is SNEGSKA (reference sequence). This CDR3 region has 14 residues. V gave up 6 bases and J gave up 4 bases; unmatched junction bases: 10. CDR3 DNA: TGCAGTGCGGAAAATGACAGGGAGCCAGATACGCAGTATTTT. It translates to CSAENDREPDTQYF.

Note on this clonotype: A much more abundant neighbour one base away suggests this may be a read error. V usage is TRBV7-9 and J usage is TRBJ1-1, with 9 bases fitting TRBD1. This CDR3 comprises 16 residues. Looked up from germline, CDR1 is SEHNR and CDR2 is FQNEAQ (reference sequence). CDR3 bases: TGTGTCAGCAGCTTAGCTGAGAGACAGGGGGACACTGAAGCTTTCTTT. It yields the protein CVSSLAERQGDTEAFF.

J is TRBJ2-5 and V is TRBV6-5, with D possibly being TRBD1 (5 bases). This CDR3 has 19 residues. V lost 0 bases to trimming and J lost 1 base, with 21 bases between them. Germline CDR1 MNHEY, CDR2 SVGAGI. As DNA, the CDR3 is TGTGCCAGCAGTTACTCCCGGCAGGGCCGGATCTCATCCCAAGAGACCCAGTACTTC. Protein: CASSYSRQGRISSQETQYF.

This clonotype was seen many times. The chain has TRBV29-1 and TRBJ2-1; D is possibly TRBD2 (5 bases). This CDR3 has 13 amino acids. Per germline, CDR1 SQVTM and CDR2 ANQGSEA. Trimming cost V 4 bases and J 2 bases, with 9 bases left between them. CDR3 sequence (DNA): TGCAGCGTTGGGCTAGCTCCCTACAATGAGCAGTTCTTC. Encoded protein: CSVGLAPYNEQFF.

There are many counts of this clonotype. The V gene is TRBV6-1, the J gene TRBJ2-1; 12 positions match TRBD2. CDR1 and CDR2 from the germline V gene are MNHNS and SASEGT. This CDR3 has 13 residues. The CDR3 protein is CATRTSGKNEQFF. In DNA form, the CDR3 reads TGTGCGACCCGGACTAGCGGGAAAAATGAGCAGTTCTTC.

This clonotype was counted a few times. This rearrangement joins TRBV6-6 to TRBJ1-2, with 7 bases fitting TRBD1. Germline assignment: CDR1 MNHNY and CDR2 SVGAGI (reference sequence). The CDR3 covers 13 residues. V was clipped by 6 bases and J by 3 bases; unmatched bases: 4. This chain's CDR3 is CASRPQGYYGYTF. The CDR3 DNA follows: TGTGCCAGCAGACCACAGGGGTACTATGGCTACACCTTC.

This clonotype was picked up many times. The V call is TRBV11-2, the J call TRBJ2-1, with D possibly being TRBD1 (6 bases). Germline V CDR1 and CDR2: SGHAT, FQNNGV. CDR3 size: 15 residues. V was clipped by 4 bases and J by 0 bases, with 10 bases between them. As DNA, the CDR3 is TGTGCCAGCAGCTCCAGGGACATCTCCTACAATGAGCAGTTCTTC. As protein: CASSSRDISYNEQFF.

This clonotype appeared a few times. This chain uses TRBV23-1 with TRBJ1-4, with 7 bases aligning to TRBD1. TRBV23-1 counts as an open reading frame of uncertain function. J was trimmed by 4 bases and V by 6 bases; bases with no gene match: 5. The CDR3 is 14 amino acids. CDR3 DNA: TGCGCCAGCAGCCCGGGACAGAATAATGAAAAACTGTTTTTT. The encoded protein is CASSPGQNNEKLFF.

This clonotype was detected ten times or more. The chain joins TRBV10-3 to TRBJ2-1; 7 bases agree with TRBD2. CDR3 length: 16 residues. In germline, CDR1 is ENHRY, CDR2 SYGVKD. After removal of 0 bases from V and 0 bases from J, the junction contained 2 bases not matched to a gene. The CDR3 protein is CAISESAGLSYNEQFF. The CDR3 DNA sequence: TGTGCCATCAGTGAGTCAGCGGGACTCTCCTACAATGAGCAGTTCTTC.

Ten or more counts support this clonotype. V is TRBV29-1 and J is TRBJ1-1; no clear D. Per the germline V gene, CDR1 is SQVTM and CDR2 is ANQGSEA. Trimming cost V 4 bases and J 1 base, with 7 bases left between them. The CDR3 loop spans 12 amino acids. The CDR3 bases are TGCAGCGTTGGTGCCGGGAACACTGAAGCTTTCTTT. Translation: CSVGAGNTEAFF.

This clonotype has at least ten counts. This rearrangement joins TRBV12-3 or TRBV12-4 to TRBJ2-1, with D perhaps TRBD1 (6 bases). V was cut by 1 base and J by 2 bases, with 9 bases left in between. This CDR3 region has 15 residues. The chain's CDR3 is CASSLGPGAYNEQFF. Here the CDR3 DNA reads TGTGCCAGCAGTTTAGGCCCAGGGGCCTACAATGAGCAGTTCTTC.

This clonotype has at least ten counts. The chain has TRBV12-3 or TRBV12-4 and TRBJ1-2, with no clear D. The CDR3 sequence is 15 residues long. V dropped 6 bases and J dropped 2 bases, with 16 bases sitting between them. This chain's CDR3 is CASSPGSFGNYGYTF. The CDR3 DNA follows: TGTGCCAGCAGCCCGGGATCCTTTGGGAACTATGGCTACACCTTC.

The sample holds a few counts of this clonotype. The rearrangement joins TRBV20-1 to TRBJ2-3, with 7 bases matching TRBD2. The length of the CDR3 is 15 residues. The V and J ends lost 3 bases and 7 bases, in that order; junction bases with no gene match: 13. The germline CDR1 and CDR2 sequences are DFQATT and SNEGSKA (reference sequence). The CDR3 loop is CSARLSGTTRNTQYF. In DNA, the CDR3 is TGCAGTGCTAGGCTGTCCGGGACTACCCGGAATACGCAGTATTTT.

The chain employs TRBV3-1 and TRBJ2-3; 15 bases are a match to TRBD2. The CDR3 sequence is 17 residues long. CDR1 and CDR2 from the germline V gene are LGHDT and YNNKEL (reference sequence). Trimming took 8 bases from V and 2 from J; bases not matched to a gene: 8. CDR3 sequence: CASCWGLAGGPTDTQYF. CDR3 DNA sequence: TGTGCCAGCTGCTGGGGACTAGCGGGAGGCCCCACAGATACGCAGTATTTT.

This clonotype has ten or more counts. The chain's CDR3 is CALHRGRNEQFF. The CDR3 region has the DNA TGTGCCTTACACAGGGGGCGGAATGAGCAGTTCTTC. V usage is TRBV30 and J usage is TRBJ2-1; 9 bases are a match to TRBD1. The CDR3 consists of 12 residues. Trimming took 7 bases from V and 7 from J; bases not matched to a gene: 5. Germline loops: CDR1 GTSNPN, CDR2 SVGIG (reference sequence). The full variable domain, rest sourced from reference TRBV30 and TRBJ2-1, is SQTIHQWPATLVQPVGSPLSLECTVEGTSNPNLYWYRQAAGRGLQLLFYSVGIGQISSEVPQNLSASRPQDRQFILSSKKLLLSDSGFYLCALHRGRNEQFFGPGTRLTVL.

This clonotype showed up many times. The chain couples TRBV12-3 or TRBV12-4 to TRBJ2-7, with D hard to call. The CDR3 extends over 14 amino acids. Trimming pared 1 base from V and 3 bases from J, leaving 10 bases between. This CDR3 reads CASSLGHQSYEQYF. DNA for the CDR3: TGTGCCAGCAGTTTAGGACACCAAAGCTACGAGCAGTACTTC.

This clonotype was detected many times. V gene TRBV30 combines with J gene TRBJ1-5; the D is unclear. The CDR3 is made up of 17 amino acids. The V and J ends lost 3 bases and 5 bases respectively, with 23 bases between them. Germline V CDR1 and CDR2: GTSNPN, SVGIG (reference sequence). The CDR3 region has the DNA TGTGCCTGGAGCCTCGGACCTACGCTTTCCCTTGATCAGCCCCAGCATTTT. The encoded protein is CAWSLGPTLSLDQPQHF.

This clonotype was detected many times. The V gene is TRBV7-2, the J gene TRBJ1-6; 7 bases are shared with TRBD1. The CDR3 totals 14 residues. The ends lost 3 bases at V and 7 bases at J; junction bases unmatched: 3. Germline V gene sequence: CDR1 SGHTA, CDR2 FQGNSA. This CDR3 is CASSLFRGNSPLHF. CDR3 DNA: TGTGCCAGCAGCTTGTTCAGGGGGAATTCACCCCTCCACTTT.